What follows are 32 T cell receptor beta chains derived from one specimen sequenced in a study of type 1 regulatory T cells. TCRdb ran MiXCR on the reads and lists one entry per CDR3 protein. The profile shows more than 60,000 distinct CDR3 sequences, less than 65% of them singletons. No antigens are known for them. Specimen: cultured non-Tr1 T cells, either the whole culture or a sorted T cell fraction (not recorded which). The receptor source for this set is a human donor in good health.

The CDR3 here is CSVEGVTTEAFF. DNA for the CDR3: TGCAGCGTTGAAGGGGTTACGACTGAAGCTTTCTTT. The V and J genes are TRBV29-1 and TRBJ1-1; D is unresolved. Trimming removed 1 base from V and 5 bases from J, with 8 bases in between. This CDR3 spans 12 amino acids. The germline gives CDR1 SQVTM, CDR2 ANQGSEA. The full variable domain, in which reference TRBV29-1 and TRBJ1-1 provide the parts outside the CDR3, is SAVISQKPSRDICQRGTSLTIQCQVDSQVTMMFWYRQQPGQSLTLIATANQGSEATYESGFVIDKFPISRPNLTFSTLTVSNMSPEDSSIYLCSVEGVTTEAFFGQGTRLTVV.

The V and J genes are TRBV24-1 and TRBJ2-5, with TRBD1 as a possible D gene (6 bases). The germline V and J ends were trimmed by 3 bases and 2 bases, with 12 bases remaining between them. Germline loops: CDR1 KGHDR, CDR2 SFDVKD. This CDR3 is built from 15 residues. CDR3 nucleotide sequence: TGTGCCACCAGTGATACGACAGGACCTCAAGAGACCCAGTACTTC. Its protein is CATSDTTGPQETQYF.

This chain joins TRBV6-5 and TRBJ2-7, with D perhaps assigned TRBD1 or TRBD2 (5 bases each). The length of the CDR3 is 15 residues. V lost 2 bases to trimming and J lost 4 bases, with 15 bases between them. Germline CDR1 and CDR2: MNHEY and SVGAGI. In DNA form, the CDR3 reads TGTGCCAGCAGTTACAACTGGGACCCCCGTTACGAGCAGTACTTC. This gives the protein CASSYNWDPRYEQYF.

This clonotype was seen a few times. The V gene is TRBV2, the J gene TRBJ2-2; 7 nucleotides line up with TRBD2. The germline gives CDR1 SNHLY, CDR2 FYNNEI. The CDR3 extends over 14 amino acids. The V and J ends lost 7 bases and 7 bases, in that order; junction bases with no gene match: 9. CDR3 region: CASNQAGRDGELFF. DNA of the CDR3: TGTGCCAGCAACCAAGCGGGAAGGGACGGGGAGCTGTTTTTT.

This sequence joins TRBV5-1 and TRBJ1-5, with TRBD1 matching 7 bases. The CDR3 loop spans 14 amino acids. Germline trimming cut 4 bases from V and 3 bases from J; bases unmatched to any gene: 4. Germline values: CDR1 SGHRS, CDR2 YFSETQ. CDR3 bases: TGCGCCAGCAGCCAACAGGGGCTCAATCAGCCCCAGCATTTT. Its protein product is CASSQQGLNQPQHF.

The V and J genes are TRBV3-1 and TRBJ2-3; 9 nucleotides align to TRBD1. This CDR3 comprises 16 residues. J gave up 3 bases and V 4 bases, and 8 bases lay outside the gene matches. Per the germline V gene, CDR1 is LGHDT and CDR2 is YNNKEL (reference sequence). The CDR3 region is CASSPPGQGFTDTQYF. The CDR3 coding sequence is TGTGCCAGCAGCCCCCCAGGACAGGGGTTTACAGATACGCAGTATTTT.

The rearrangement uses TRBV20-1 and TRBJ2-1; D possibly corresponds to TRBD2 (6 bases). Germline CDR1 is DFQATT and CDR2 is SNEGSKA (reference sequence). There are 17 residues in the CDR3. V lost 7 bases, J lost 9 bases, and 31 bases lay in between. The CDR3 spells CSGSARDRGGTLGEQFF. DNA of the CDR3: TGCAGTGGTAGTGCTAGAGATAGAGGAGGGACTTTGGGTGAGCAGTTCTTC.

V usage is TRBV5-4 and J usage is TRBJ2-1, with 7 bases fitting TRBD2. Germline V gene data show CDR1 as SGHNT and CDR2 as YYREEE (reference sequence). The ends lost 5 bases at V and 5 bases at J; junction bases unmatched: 10. The CDR3 length is 15 residues. CDR3 in amino acids: CASRERDLRNNEQFF. The CDR3 coding sequence is TGTGCCAGCAGGGAGCGGGATCTCAGGAACAATGAGCAGTTCTTC.

There are a few counts of this clonotype. The chain couples TRBV11-1 to TRBJ2-7; tentative D call: TRBD2 (5 bases). The length of the CDR3 is 14 residues. V was pared by 2 bases and J by 2 bases, with 10 bases between. Germline V CDR1 and CDR2: SGHAT, FQDESV (reference sequence). As DNA, the CDR3 is TGTGCCAGCAGCTTACGTCGGGATGCCTACGAGCAGTACTTC. Its protein is CASSLRRDAYEQYF.

About this clonotype: Relative to the germline gene, one junction end is altered; a read error may explain this. The V gene is TRBV19, the J gene TRBJ2-4; TRBD2 matches 12 bases. CDR1 is LNHDA and CDR2 is SQIVND in the germline V gene (reference sequence). There are 17 residues in the CDR3. CDR3 region: CASSPGLAGLWVNIQCF. The CDR3, as DNA: TGTGCCAGTAGCCCCGGACTAGCGGGATTGTGGGTAAACATTCAGTGCTTC.

The genes are TRBV5-1 and TRBJ2-5; D remains ambiguous. CDR1 and CDR2 from the germline V gene are SGHRS and YFSETQ. Trimming took off 2 bases at V and 2 bases at J, with 7 bases between the two ends. The CDR3 is made up of 13 amino acids. This chain's CDR3 is CASSFVEQETQYF. CDR3 bases: TGCGCCAGCAGCTTCGTGGAGCAAGAGACCCAGTACTTC.

The chain uses TRBV20-1 and TRBJ1-3, with D uncertain. The V and J ends lost 6 bases and 4 bases respectively, with 7 bases between them. Germline V gene lookup returns CDR1 DFQATT and CDR2 SNEGSKA (reference sequence). The CDR3 sequence is 11 residues long. CDR3 coding DNA: TGCAGTGCCCACGACGGAAACACCATATATTTT. The encoded protein is CSAHDGNTIYF.

This clonotype has only a few counts. This chain uses TRBV6-5 with TRBJ1-1; possible D gene TRBD1, 6 bases. The CDR3 consists of 15 residues. Germline-derived CDR1 and CDR2 are MNHEY and SVGAGI. Deletions cut 0 bases from V and 1 base from J, with 9 bases between. The CDR3 DNA reads as TGTGCCAGCAGTTACTCGTGGGGGGCGAACACTGAAGCTTTCTTT. Encoded protein: CASSYSWGANTEAFF.

The chain combines TRBV27 with TRBJ2-1, with 11 bases fitting TRBD2. J gave up 7 bases and V 5 bases, and 16 bases lay outside the gene matches. This CDR3 contains 18 residues. Germline V gene lookup returns CDR1 MNHEY and CDR2 SMNVEV (reference sequence). CDR3 nucleotides: TGTGCCAGCAGTCGTTTTGCGGTTCTAGCGGGAGGCGGGAATGAGCAGTTCTTC. Amino acid sequence: CASSRFAVLAGGGNEQFF.

This clonotype was found once. This chain joins TRBV18 and TRBJ2-7; no clear D gene. The CDR3 runs to 14 residues. CDR1 and CDR2 from the germline V gene are KGHSH and LQKENI. Trimming left V 6 bases short and J 2 bases short, with 14 bases between. The CDR3 DNA follows: TGTGCCAGCTCGATCTTGGACGGAGCCTACGAGCAGTACTTC. Protein: CASSILDGAYEQYF.

This clonotype occurred once. The chain is built from TRBV6-1 and TRBJ1-5, with 9 bases aligning to TRBD1. CDR1 and CDR2 from the germline V gene are MNHNS and SASEGT. V lost 6 bases, J lost 5 bases, and 8 bases stayed unmatched. This CDR3 is 15 amino acids long. CDR3 bases: TGTGCCAGCAGCTGGACAGGGGCCGAAGATCAGCCCCAGCATTTT. Translating gives CASSWTGAEDQPQHF.

The table lists this clonotype with a count of one. This chain uses TRBV6-5 with TRBJ2-7, with D possibly matching TRBD2 (5 bases). V lost 5 bases, J lost 4 bases, and 12 bases lay in between. Germline V gene sequence: CDR1 MNHEY, CDR2 SVGAGI. This CDR3 has 13 amino acids. The DNA of the CDR3 is TGTGCCAGCAGTCGACGGGAAGGGTACGAGCAGTACTTC. It specifies CASSRREGYEQYF.

The sample holds a few counts of this clonotype. The chain joins TRBV7-9 to TRBJ2-5, with TRBD2 identical over 11 bases. The CDR3 extends over 15 amino acids. Germline V gene data show CDR1 as SEHNR and CDR2 as FQNEAQ (reference sequence). Trimming removed 5 bases from V and 2 bases from J; junction bases left unmatched: 4. The CDR3 protein is CASSLLAGGQETQYF. The CDR3 DNA follows: TGTGCCAGCAGCCTCCTAGCGGGAGGTCAAGAGACCCAGTACTTC.

This chain connects TRBV5-1 to TRBJ2-7, with D unresolved. This CDR3 has 16 amino acids. Germline V gene lookup returns CDR1 SGHRS and CDR2 YFSETQ. V was cut by 4 bases and J by 7 bases, with 24 bases left in between. In DNA form, the CDR3 reads TGCGCCAGCAGCCCACGACTTGCGCGAGATCCCGTAGAGCAGTACTTC. Translated: CASSPRLARDPVEQYF.

This sequence joins TRBV12-3 or TRBV12-4 and TRBJ2-1, with TRBD2 matching over 8 bases. The CDR3 sequence is 15 residues long. V lost 4 bases to trimming and J lost 8 bases; unmatched junction nucleotides: 10. As DNA, the CDR3 is TGTGCCAGCAGTTGGGGGGGGACTAGTATAGATGAGCAGTTCTTC. As protein: CASSWGGTSIDEQFF.

The rearrangement uses TRBV12-3 or TRBV12-4 and TRBJ2-2; D remains ambiguous. CDR3 length: 14 residues. Trimming took 6 bases from V and 4 from J, leaving 12 bases between them. In nucleotides, the CDR3 is TGTGCCAGCAGCCCGAGCGTTGGCACCGGGGAGCTGTTTTTT. Residues: CASSPSVGTGELFF.

The V call is TRBV7-7, the J call TRBJ2-5; 12 bases are a match to TRBD2. The CDR3 runs to 15 residues. V lost 5 bases to trimming and J lost 4 bases; unmatched junction nucleotides: 5. Germline V CDR1 and CDR2: SSHAT, FNYEAQ (reference sequence). The CDR3 nucleotides are TGTGCCAGCAGCCCGGGACTAGCGGGTGGAGAGACCCAGTACTTC. Its protein product is CASSPGLAGGETQYF.

The CDR3 sequence: CASSERVGQETQYF. The CDR3 DNA follows: TGTGCCAGCAGTGAGCGAGTCGGGCAAGAGACCCAGTACTTC. The chain carries TRBV7-9 and TRBJ2-5, with D unresolved. V lost 6 bases to trimming and J lost 2 bases, with 13 bases between them. Germline CDR1 is SEHNR and CDR2 is FQNEAQ (reference sequence). This CDR3 is built from 14 residues.

The table lists this clonotype with a count of one. The gene calls are TRBV7-2 and TRBJ2-1; 8 nucleotides align to TRBD2. There are 13 residues in the CDR3. Germline V gene lookup returns CDR1 SGHTA and CDR2 FQGNSA. With V trimmed by 8 bases and J by 9 bases, 9 bases remained unmatched. CDR3 nucleotides: TGTGCCAGCGGCGGACTCGGGGGGGGTGAGCAGTTCTTC. It codes for CASGGLGGGEQFF. The complete variable domain, with remaining parts taken from reference TRBV7-2 and TRBJ2-1, reads GAGVSQSPSNKVTEKGKDVELRCDPISGHTALYWYRQSLGQGLEFLIYFQGNSAPDKSGLPSDRFSAERTGGSVSTLTIQRTQQEDSAVYLCASGGLGGGEQFFGPGTRLTVL.

The chain recombines TRBV2 with TRBJ2-3; D remains ambiguous. CDR1 SNHLY and CDR2 FYNNEI come from the germline V gene. CDR3 size: 15 residues. V gave up 4 bases and J gave up 1 base, with 12 bases separating them. The CDR3 coding sequence is TGTGCCAGCAGTGTACGTGCTGATGGCACAGATACGCAGTATTTT. Residues: CASSVRADGTDTQYF. The complete variable domain, with remaining parts taken from reference TRBV2 and TRBJ2-3, reads EPEVTQTPSHQVTQMGQEVILRCVPISNHLYFYWYRQILGQKVEFLVSFYNNEISEKSEIFDDQFSVERPDGSNFTLKIRSTKLEDSAMYFCASSVRADGTDTQYFGPGTRLTVL.

The chain recombines TRBV6-1 with TRBJ2-5, with 14 bases lining up with TRBD2. J lost 5 bases, V lost 1 base, and 6 bases had no gene match. The germline CDR1 and CDR2 sequences are MNHNS and SASEGT. This CDR3 contains 17 residues. The CDR3 DNA follows: TGTGCCAGCAGTGAAGAGGGGACTAGCGGGAGAGGGGAGACCCAGTACTTC. This encodes CASSEEGTSGRGETQYF.

This clonotype has only one observation. This chain links TRBV6-1 with TRBJ1-5, with D maybe TRBD1 (6 bases). Germline assignment: CDR1 MNHNS and CDR2 SASEGT. V was clipped by 0 bases and J by 3 bases, with 12 bases between them. The length of the CDR3 is 16 residues. Here the CDR3 reads CASSEARGGFNQPQHF. Here the CDR3 DNA reads TGTGCCAGCAGTGAAGCAAGGGGGGGCTTCAATCAGCCCCAGCATTTT.

V gene TRBV6-2 or TRBV6-3 combines with J gene TRBJ2-3; TRBD2 agrees at 10 bases. CDR1 and CDR2 (germline): MNHEY, SVGEGT. This CDR3 is 15 amino acids long. After removal of 8 bases from V and 2 bases from J, the junction contained 7 bases not matched to a gene. The CDR3 region has the DNA TGTGCCAGCGTCGCTAGCGGGAGTCTCACAGATACGCAGTATTTT. It specifies CASVASGSLTDTQYF.

The chain links TRBV14 to TRBJ1-4; D gene unclear. V lost 3 bases, J lost 8 bases, and 4 bases lay in between. Germline CDR1 and CDR2: SGHDN and FVKESK. This CDR3 has 11 amino acids. CDR3 sequence (DNA): TGTGCCAGCAGCCATGGCGAAAAACTGTTTTTT. This codes for CASSHGEKLFF.

The chain uses TRBV12-3 or TRBV12-4 and TRBJ1-1, with 7 bases lining up with TRBD1. The ends lost 6 bases at V and 4 bases at J; junction bases unmatched: 8. This CDR3 is 14 amino acids long. This CDR3 is CASRFRGLGTEAFF. CDR3 bases: TGTGCCAGCAGATTTAGGGGGCTCGGCACTGAAGCTTTCTTT.

The rearrangement uses TRBV20-1 and TRBJ1-6, with 7 bases aligning to TRBD1. The germline CDR1 and CDR2 sequences are DFQATT and SNEGSKA (reference sequence). This CDR3 has 15 amino acids. Trimming removed 5 bases from V and 7 bases from J; junction bases left unmatched: 11. CDR3 amino acids: CSAQKVGQENSPLHF. CDR3 nucleotide sequence: TGCAGTGCTCAGAAGGTTGGACAGGAAAATTCACCCCTCCACTTT.

This clonotype was counted a few times. The chain recombines TRBV11-2 with TRBJ2-1; D remains ambiguous. With 1 base removed from V and 9 bases from J, the gap between germline ends came to 13 bases. This CDR3 is 14 amino acids long. Per germline, CDR1 SGHAT and CDR2 FQNNGV. The CDR3 loop reads CASSLVVRYGEQFF. DNA of the CDR3: TGTGCCAGCAGCTTAGTTGTACGGTACGGTGAGCAGTTCTTC.